Sequencing of this TCR beta chain was carried out in a study of blood T cells in healthy people across ages. Remarks on this clonotype: Antigen unknown.

The use of a sample-barcoded 5' primer and a J-beta primer mix characterized a second PCR of roughly 6 to 11 cycles. TCRdb called the 5' RACE reads again in MiXCR, with one record for every CDR3 protein. The repertoire holds 1.5 million to 2 million distinct CDR3 sequences, with about two fifths as singletons. General observations from the study: Getting older went along with TCR beta diversity per million T cells dropping roughly linearly.

This TCR came from a human donor in good health. The sequencing input was blood.

The CDR3 DNA is TGTGCCAGCAGTCCGGACAGGGATTGGATCCTCTACGAGCAGTACTTC. Protein product: CASSPDRDWILYEQYF. J is TRBJ2-7 and V is TRBV27; 8 bases match TRBD1. Trimming cost V 5 bases and J 3 bases; bases outside gene matches: 12. The CDR3 sequence is 16 residues long. CDR1 MNHEY and CDR2 SMNVEV come from the germline V gene (reference sequence).